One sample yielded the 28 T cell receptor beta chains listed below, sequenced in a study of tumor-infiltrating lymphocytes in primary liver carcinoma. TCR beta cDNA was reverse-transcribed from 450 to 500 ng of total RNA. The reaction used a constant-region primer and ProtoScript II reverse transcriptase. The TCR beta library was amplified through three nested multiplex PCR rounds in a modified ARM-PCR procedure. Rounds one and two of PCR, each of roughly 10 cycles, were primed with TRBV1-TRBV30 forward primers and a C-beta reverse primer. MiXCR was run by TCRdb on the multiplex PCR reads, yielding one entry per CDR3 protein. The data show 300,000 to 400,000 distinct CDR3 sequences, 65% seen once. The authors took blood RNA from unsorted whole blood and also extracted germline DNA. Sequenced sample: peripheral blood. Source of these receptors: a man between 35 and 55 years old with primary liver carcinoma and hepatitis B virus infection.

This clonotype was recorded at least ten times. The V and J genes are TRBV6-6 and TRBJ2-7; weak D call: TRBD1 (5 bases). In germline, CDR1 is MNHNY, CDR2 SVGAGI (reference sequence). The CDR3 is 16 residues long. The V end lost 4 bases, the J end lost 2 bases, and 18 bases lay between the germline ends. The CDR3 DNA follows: TGTGCCAGCAGTTGGACCAAGCAGGGTCATCCCTACGAGCAGTACTTC. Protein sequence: CASSWTKQGHPYEQYF.

CDR3: CASSSGSTETQYF. The CDR3 coding sequence is TGTGCCAGCAGTTCAGGGTCTACAGAGACCCAGTACTTC. The chain is built from TRBV28 and TRBJ2-5; a weak D match, TRBD1 (5 bases). CDR3 length: 13 residues. V was trimmed by 4 bases and J by 4 bases, leaving 10 bases between them. Germline values: CDR1 MDHEN, CDR2 SYDVKM.

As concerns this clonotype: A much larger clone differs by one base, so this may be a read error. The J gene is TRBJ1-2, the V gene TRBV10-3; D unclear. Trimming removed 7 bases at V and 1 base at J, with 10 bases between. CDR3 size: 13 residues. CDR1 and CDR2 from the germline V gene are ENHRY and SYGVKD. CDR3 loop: CAIIGSLNYGYTF. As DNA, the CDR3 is TGTGCCATCATTGGTAGCCTTAACTATGGCTACACCTTC.

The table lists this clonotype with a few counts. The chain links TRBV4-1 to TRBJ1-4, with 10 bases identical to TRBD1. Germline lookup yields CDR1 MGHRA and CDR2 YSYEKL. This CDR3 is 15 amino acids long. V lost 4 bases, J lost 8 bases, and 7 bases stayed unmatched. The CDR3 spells CASSRGQGVKEKLFF. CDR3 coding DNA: TGCGCCAGCAGCCGAGGACAGGGGGTAAAGGAAAAACTGTTTTTT.

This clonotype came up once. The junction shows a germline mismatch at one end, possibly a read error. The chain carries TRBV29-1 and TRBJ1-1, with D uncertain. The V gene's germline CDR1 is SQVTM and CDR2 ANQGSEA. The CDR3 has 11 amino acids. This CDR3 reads CSVLWVTDAFF. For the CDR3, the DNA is TGCAGCGTCTTGTGGGTGACTGACGCTTTCTTT.

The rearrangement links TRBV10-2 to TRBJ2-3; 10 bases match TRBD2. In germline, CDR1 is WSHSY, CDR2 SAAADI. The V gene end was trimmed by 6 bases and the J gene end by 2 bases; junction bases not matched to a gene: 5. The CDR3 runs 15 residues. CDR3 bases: TGCGCCAGCAGCGATAGCGGGAGGTACACAGATACGCAGTATTTT. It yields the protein CASSDSGRYTDTQYF.

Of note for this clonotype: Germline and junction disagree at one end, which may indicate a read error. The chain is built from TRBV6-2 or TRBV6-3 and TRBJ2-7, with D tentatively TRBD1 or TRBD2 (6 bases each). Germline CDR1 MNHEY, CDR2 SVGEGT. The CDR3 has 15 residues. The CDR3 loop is CASTGTGQGKVEHYF. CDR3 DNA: TGTGCCAGCACCGGGACTGGGCAGGGGAAGGTCGAGCATTACTTC.

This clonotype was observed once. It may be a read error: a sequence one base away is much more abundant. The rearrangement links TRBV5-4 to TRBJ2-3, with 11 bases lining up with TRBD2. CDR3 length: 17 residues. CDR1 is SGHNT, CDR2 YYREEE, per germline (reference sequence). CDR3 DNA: TGTACCAGCAGCTTGCGTACTAGCGGGAGCCGCACAGATACGCAGTATTTT. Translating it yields CTSSLRTSGSRTDTQYF.

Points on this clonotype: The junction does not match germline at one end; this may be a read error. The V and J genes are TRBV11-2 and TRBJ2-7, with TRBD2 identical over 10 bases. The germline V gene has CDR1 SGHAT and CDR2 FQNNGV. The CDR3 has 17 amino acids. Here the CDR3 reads CASSLWTSGIKGDEQYF. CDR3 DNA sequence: TGTGCTAGCAGCTTATGGACTAGCGGAATTAAAGGTGACGAGCAGTACTTC.

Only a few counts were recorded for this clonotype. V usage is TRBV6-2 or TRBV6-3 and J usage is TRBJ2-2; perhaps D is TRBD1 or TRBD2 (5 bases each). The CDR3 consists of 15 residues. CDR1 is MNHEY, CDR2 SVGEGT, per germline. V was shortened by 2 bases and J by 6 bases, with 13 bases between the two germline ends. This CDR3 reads CASSYDARDAGELFF. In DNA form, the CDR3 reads TGTGCCAGCAGTTACGACGCAAGGGACGCCGGGGAGCTGTTTTTT.

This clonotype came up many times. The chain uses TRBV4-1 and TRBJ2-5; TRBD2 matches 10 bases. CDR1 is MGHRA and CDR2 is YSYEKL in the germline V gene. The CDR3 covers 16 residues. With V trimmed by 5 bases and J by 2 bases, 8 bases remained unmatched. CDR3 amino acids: CASSSIRLAGQETQYF. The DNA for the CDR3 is TGCGCCAGCAGCTCGATTCGACTAGCGGGTCAAGAGACCCAGTACTTC.

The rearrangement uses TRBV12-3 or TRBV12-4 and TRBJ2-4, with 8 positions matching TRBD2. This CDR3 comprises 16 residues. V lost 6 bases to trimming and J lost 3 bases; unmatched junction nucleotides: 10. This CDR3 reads CASSRLSGNGKNIQYF. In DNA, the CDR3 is TGTGCCAGCAGCCGCCTTAGCGGGAACGGCAAAAACATTCAGTACTTC.

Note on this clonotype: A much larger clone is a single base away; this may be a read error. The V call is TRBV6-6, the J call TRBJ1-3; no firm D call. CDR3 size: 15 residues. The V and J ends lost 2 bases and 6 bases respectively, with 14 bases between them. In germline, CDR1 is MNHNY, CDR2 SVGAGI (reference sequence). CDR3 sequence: CASSYGNTPENTIYF. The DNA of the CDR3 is TGTGCCAGCAGTTACGGTAATACACCTGAAAACACCATATATTTT.

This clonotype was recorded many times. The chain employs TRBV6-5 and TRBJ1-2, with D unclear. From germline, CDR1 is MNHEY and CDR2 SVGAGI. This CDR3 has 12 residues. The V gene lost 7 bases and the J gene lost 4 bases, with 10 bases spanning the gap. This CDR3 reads CASKSSPYGYTF. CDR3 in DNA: TGTGCCAGCAAGTCTAGTCCCTATGGCTACACCTTC.

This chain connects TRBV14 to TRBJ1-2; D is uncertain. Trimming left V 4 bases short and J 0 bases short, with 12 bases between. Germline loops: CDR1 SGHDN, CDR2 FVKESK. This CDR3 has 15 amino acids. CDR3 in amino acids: CASSPSGSANYGYTF. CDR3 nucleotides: TGTGCCAGCAGCCCTTCGGGGAGTGCTAACTATGGCTACACCTTC. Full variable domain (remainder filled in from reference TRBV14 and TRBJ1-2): EAGVTQFPSHSVIEKGQTVTLRCDPISGHDNLYWYRRVMGKEIKFLLHFVKESKQDESGMPNNRFLAERTGGTYSTLKVQPAELEDSGVYFCASSPSGSANYGYTFGSGTRLTVV.

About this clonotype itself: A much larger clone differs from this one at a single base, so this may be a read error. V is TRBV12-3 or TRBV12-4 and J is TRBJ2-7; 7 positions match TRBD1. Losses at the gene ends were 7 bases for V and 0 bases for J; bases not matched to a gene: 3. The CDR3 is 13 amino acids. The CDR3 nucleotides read TGTGCCAGCAAAGGGGACAGCTCCTACGAGCAGTACTTC. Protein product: CASKGDSSYEQYF.

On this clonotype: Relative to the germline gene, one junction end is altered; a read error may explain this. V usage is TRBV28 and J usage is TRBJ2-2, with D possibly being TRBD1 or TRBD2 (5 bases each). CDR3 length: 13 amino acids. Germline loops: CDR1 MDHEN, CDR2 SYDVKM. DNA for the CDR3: TGTGCCAGCAGTCCATGGGGCGCCGGGGAGCTATTTTTT. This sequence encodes CASSPWGAGELFF.

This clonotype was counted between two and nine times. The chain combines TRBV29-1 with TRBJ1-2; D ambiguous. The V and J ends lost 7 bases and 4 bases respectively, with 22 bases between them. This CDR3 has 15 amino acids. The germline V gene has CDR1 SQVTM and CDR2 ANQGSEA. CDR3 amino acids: CSGREVADPSYGYTF. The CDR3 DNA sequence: TGCAGCGGACGTGAGGTAGCCGACCCTAGCTATGGCTACACCTTC.

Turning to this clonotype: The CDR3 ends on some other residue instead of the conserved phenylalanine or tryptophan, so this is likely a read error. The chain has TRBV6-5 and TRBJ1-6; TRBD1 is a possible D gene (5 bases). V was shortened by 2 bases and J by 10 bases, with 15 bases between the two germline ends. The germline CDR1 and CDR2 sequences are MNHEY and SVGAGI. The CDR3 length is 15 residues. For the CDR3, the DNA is TGTGCCAGCAGTTACGTTGGGGGGATTAAATCACCCCTCCACTAT. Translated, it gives CASSYVGGIKSPLHY.

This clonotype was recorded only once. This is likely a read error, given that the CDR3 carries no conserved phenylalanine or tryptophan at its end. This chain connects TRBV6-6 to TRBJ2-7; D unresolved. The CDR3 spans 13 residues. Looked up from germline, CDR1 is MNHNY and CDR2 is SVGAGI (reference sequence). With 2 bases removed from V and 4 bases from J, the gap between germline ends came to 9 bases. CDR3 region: CASSYGQNYEQYL. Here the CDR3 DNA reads TGTGCCAGCAGTTACGGGCAGAATTACGAGCAGTACCTT.

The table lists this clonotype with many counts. CDR3: CSVTEAVSNEQFF. The DNA for the CDR3 is TGCAGCGTCACGGAGGCTGTCTCCAATGAGCAGTTCTTC. The chain combines TRBV29-1 with TRBJ2-1, with D possibly matching TRBD2 (5 bases). The CDR3 loop spans 13 amino acids. V lost 6 bases and J lost 6, with 15 bases in between. Germline V lookup: CDR1 SQVTM, CDR2 ANQGSEA.

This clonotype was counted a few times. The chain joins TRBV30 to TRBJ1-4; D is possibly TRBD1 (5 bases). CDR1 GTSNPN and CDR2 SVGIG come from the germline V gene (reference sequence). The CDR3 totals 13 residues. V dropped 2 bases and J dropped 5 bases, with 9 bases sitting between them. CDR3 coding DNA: TGTGCCTGGAGTAGGACAAGGAATGAAAAACTGTTTTTT. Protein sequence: CAWSRTRNEKLFF.

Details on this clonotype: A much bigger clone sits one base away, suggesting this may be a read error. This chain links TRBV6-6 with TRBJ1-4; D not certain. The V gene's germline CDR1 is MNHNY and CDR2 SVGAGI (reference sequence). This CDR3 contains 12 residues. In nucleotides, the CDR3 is TGTGCCGGCAGTTACTCCGTGGAAAAACTGTTTTTT. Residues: CAGSYSVEKLFF.

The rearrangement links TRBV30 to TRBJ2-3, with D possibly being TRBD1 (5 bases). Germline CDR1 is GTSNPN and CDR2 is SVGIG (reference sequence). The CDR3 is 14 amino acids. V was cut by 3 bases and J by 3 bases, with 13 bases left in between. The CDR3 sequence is CAWRWAGRTDTQYF. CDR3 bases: TGTGCCTGGAGATGGGCAGGGCGGACAGATACGCAGTATTTT.

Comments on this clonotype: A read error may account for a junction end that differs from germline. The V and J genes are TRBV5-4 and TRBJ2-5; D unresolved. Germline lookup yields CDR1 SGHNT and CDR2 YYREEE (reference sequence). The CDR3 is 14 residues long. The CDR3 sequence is CASSLASLGETQCF. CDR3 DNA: TGTGCCAGCAGTCTCGCGTCCCTGGGTGAGACCCAGTGCTTC.

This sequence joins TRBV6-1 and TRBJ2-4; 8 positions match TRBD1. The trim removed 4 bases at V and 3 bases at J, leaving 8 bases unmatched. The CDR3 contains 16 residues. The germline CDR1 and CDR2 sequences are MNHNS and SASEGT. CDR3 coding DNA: TGTGCCAGCAGTGCCACAGGGGGGTTCGGCAAAAACATTCAGTACTTC. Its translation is CASSATGGFGKNIQYF.

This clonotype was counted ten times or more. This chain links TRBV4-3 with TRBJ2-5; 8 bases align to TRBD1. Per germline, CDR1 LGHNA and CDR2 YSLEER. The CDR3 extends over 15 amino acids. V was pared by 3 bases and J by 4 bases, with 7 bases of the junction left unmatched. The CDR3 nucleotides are TGCGCCAGCAGCCACGCACTGGACAGGGTAGAGACCCAGTACTTC. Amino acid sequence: CASSHALDRVETQYF.

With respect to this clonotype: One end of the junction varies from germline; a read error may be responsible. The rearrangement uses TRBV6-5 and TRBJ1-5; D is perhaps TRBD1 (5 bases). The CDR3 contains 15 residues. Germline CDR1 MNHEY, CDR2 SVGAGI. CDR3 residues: CASSLTSGVGQSQHF. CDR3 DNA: TGTGCCAGCAGCCTTACATCGGGGGTTGGTCAGTCCCAGCATTTT.